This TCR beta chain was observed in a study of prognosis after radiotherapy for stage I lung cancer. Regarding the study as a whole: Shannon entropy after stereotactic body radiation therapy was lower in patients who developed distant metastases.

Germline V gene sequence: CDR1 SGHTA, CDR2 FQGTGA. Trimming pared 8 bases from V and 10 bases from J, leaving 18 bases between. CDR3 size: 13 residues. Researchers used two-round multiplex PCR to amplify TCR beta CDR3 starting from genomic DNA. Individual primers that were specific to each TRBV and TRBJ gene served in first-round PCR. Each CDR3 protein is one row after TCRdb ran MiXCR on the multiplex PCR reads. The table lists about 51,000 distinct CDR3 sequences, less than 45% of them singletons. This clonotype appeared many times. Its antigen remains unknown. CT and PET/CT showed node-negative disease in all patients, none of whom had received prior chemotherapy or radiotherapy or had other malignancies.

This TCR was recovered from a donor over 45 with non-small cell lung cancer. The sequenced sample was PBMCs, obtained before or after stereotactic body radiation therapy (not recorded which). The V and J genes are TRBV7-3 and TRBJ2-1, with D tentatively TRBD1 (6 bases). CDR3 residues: CASGGPRVGEQFF. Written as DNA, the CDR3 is TGTGCCAGCGGGGGCCCGCGGGTGGGGGAGCAGTTCTTC.